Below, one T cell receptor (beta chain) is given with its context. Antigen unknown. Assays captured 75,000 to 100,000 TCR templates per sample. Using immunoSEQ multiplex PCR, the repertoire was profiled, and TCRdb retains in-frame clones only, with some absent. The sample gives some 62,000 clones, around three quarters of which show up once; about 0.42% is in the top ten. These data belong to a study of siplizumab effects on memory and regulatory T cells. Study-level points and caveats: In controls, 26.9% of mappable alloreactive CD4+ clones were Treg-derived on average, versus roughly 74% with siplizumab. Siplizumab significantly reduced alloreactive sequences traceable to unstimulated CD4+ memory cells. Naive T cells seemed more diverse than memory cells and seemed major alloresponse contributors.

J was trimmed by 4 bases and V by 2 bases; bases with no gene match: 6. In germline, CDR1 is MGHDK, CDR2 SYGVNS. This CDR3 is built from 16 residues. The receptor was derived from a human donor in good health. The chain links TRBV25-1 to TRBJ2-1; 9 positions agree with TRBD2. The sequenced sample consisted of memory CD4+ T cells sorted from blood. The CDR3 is CASSEVETSGYNEQFF. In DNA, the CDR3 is TGTGCCAGCAGTGAAGTCGAGACTAGCGGTTACAATGAGCAGTTCTTC. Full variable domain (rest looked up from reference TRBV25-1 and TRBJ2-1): EADIYQTPRYLVIGTGKKITLECSQTMGHDKMYWYQQDPGMELHLIHYSYGVNSTEKGDLSSESTVSRIRTEHFPLTLESARPSHTSQYLCASSEVETSGYNEQFFGPGTRLTVL.